These T cell receptor beta chains were read from a single sample in a study of T cell changes during pregnancy in multiple sclerosis. Clones were read by immunoSEQ multiplex PCR, and TCRdb kept only the in-frame ones, dropping some. In the table there are 25,000 to 30,000 clones, roughly 84% of which are singletons. This specimen was CD8+ T cells from peripheral blood mononuclear cells, taken after pregnancy. These receptors originate from a female donor with multiple sclerosis, enrolled in a pregnancy study. Each CDR3 is given with its conserved first and last residue. Each record gives: CDR3 protein, CDR3 DNA, D gene, V gene, J gene, clone size. A D gene is named only where the DNA matches it firmly. For some rows the clone size is stated as once, few or many, or as a class when expanded; others skip it.

CDR3aa: CASSPGTSGHNEQFF; CDR3nt: TGTGCCAGCAGCCCCGGGACTAGCGGACACAATGAGCAGTTCTTC; d_gene: TRBD2; v_gene: TRBV6-4; j_gene: TRBJ2-1; abundance: once
CDR3aa: CASSELAGAYNEQFF; CDR3nt: TGCGCCAGCAGTGAGCTAGCGGGGGCCTACAATGAGCAGTTCTTC; d_gene: TRBD2; v_gene: TRBV10-1; j_gene: TRBJ2-1; abundance: -
CDR3aa: CASYEQGPRNTIYF; CDR3nt: TGTGCCAGCTACGAACAGGGGCCCCGAAACACCATATATTTT; d_gene: TRBD1; v_gene: TRBV28; j_gene: TRBJ1-3; abundance: -
CDR3aa: CASSFWTGVGEQYF; CDR3nt: TGTGCCAGCAGCTTCTGGACAGGGGTGGGGGAGCAGTACTTC; d_gene: TRBD1; v_gene: TRBV7-9; j_gene: TRBJ2-7; abundance: few
CDR3aa: CASSWTGEVEAFF; CDR3nt: TGCGCCAGCAGCTGGACAGGGGAGGTTGAAGCTTTCTTT; d_gene: TRBD1; v_gene: TRBV5-1; j_gene: TRBJ1-1; abundance: -
CDR3aa: CATSRVEGGSSGANVLTF; CDR3nt: TGTGCCACCAGCAGAGTCGAGGGTGGGAGCTCTGGGGCCAACGTCCTGACTTTC; d_gene: -; v_gene: TRBV15; j_gene: TRBJ2-6; abundance: -
CDR3aa: CASSFPPLAGTTDTQYF; CDR3nt: TGTGCCAGCAGTTTCCCGCCCCTAGCGGGGACAACAGATACGCAGTATTTT; d_gene: TRBD2; v_gene: TRBV28; j_gene: TRBJ2-3; abundance: -
CDR3aa: CASSLVAGGGSGYEQYF; CDR3nt: TGTGCCAGCAGCTTAGTAGCAGGGGGAGGTTCGGGCTACGAGCAGTACTTC; d_gene: -; v_gene: TRBV11-2; j_gene: TRBJ2-7; abundance: once
CDR3aa: CAWSVGLAGPYEQYF; CDR3nt: TGTGCCTGGAGTGTGGGACTAGCGGGTCCATACGAGCAGTACTTC; d_gene: TRBD2; v_gene: TRBV30; j_gene: TRBJ2-7; abundance: -
CDR3aa: CASGRPGQGGTSYEQYF; CDR3nt: TGTGCCAGCGGTAGACCGGGACAGGGTGGGACTTCCTACGAGCAGTACTTC; d_gene: TRBD1; v_gene: TRBV7-2; j_gene: TRBJ2-7; abundance: -
CDR3aa: CASGAAGGYEQYF; CDR3nt: TGCGCCAGCGGCGCCGCAGGGGGCTACGAGCAGTACTTC; d_gene: TRBD1; v_gene: TRBV4-1; j_gene: TRBJ2-7; abundance: once
CDR3aa: CASSVRGGENSPLHF; CDR3nt: TGTGCCAGCAGCGTACGGGGAGGGGAGAATTCACCCCTCCACTTT; d_gene: -; v_gene: TRBV5-4; j_gene: TRBJ1-6; abundance: -
CDR3aa: CASSWTGRGTEAFF; CDR3nt: TGTGCCAGCAGCTGGACAGGGAGGGGGACTGAAGCTTTCTTT; d_gene: TRBD1; v_gene: TRBV27; j_gene: TRBJ1-1; abundance: once
CDR3aa: CASSLGSEAFF; CDR3nt: TGTGCCAGCAGCCTCGGGTCGGAAGCTTTCTTT; d_gene: -; v_gene: TRBV5-6; j_gene: TRBJ1-1; abundance: once
CDR3aa: CASRRATQETQYF; CDR3nt: TGTGCCAGCAGACGAGCGACTCAAGAGACCCAGTACTTC; d_gene: -; v_gene: TRBV7-9; j_gene: TRBJ2-5; abundance: -
CDR3aa: CAISSTNPDRGFEAFF; CDR3nt: TGTGCCATCAGTTCTACTAATCCGGACAGGGGATTTGAAGCTTTCTTT; d_gene: TRBD1; v_gene: TRBV10-3; j_gene: TRBJ1-1; abundance: -
CDR3aa: CASTWGINTEAFF; CDR3nt: TGTGCCAGCACCTGGGGCATAAACACTGAAGCTTTCTTT; d_gene: -; v_gene: TRBV5-6; j_gene: TRBJ1-1; abundance: few
CDR3aa: CASSESSGGEKLFF; CDR3nt: TGCGCCAGCAGTGAGTCGTCCGGAGGGGAAAAACTGTTTTTT; d_gene: -; v_gene: TRBV10-1; j_gene: TRBJ1-4; abundance: -
CDR3aa: CASSQNEKLFF; CDR3nt: TGTGCCAGCAGCCAGAATGAAAAACTGTTTTTT; d_gene: -; v_gene: TRBV11-1; j_gene: TRBJ1-4; abundance: -
CDR3aa: CASSPRGIYGYTF; CDR3nt: TGTGCCAGCAGCCCAAGGGGGATCTATGGCTACACCTTC; d_gene: -; v_gene: TRBV28; j_gene: TRBJ1-2; abundance: medium-sized
CDR3aa: CASSNLDRGGFVNTEAFF; CDR3nt: TGTGCCAGCAGCAACCTGGACAGGGGGGGTTTCGTGAACACTGAAGCTTTCTTT; d_gene: TRBD1; v_gene: TRBV9; j_gene: TRBJ1-1; abundance: -
CDR3aa: CASSYVQGDGANVLTF; CDR3nt: TGTGCCAGCAGTTACGTCCAGGGTGATGGGGCCAACGTCCTGACTTTC; d_gene: -; v_gene: TRBV6-5; j_gene: TRBJ2-6; abundance: -
CDR3aa: CASSLGLAGEQETQYF; CDR3nt: TGTGCCAGCAGCTTAGGACTAGCGGGGGAACAAGAGACCCAGTACTTC; d_gene: TRBD2; v_gene: TRBV7-9; j_gene: TRBJ2-5; abundance: once
CDR3aa: CASSGDRGLEKLFF; CDR3nt: TGTGCCAGCAGTGGGGACAGGGGACTTGAAAAACTGTTTTTT; d_gene: TRBD1; v_gene: TRBV27; j_gene: TRBJ1-4; abundance: -
CDR3aa: CASSLSYPIYGYTF; CDR3nt: TGTGCCAGCAGTTTATCCTACCCCATCTATGGCTACACCTTC; d_gene: -; v_gene: TRBV27; j_gene: TRBJ1-2; abundance: -
CDR3aa: CASSHSARDRRTYEQYF; CDR3nt: TGTGCCAGCAGTCACTCCGCGCGGGACAGACGAACCTACGAGCAGTACTTC; d_gene: -; v_gene: TRBV27; j_gene: TRBJ2-7; abundance: -
CDR3aa: CASSKSRAVQPQHF; CDR3nt: TGTGCCAGCAGCAAGAGCAGGGCTGTTCAGCCCCAGCATTTT; d_gene: -; v_gene: TRBV21-1; j_gene: TRBJ1-5; abundance: -
CDR3aa: CASSLVPGGAFF; CDR3nt: TGTGCCAGCAGCTTAGTCCCAGGGGGGGCTTTCTTT; d_gene: TRBD1; v_gene: TRBV7-9; j_gene: TRBJ1-1; abundance: -
CDR3aa: CASSLFLAGSYEQYF; CDR3nt: TGTGCCAGTAGTCTCTTCCTAGCGGGGTCATACGAGCAGTACTTC; d_gene: TRBD2; v_gene: TRBV19; j_gene: TRBJ2-7; abundance: -
CDR3aa: CASSPGRLSSGANVLTF; CDR3nt: TGTGCCAGCAGCCCGGGGAGGTTGTCGTCTGGGGCCAACGTCCTGACTTTC; d_gene: -; v_gene: TRBV9; j_gene: TRBJ2-6; abundance: -
CDR3aa: CASSQGENTEAFF; CDR3nt: TGCGCCAGCAGCCAAGGAGAAAACACTGAAGCTTTCTTT; d_gene: -; v_gene: TRBV4-1; j_gene: TRBJ1-1; abundance: -
CDR3aa: CASSYSQGWGTDTQYF; CDR3nt: TGTGCCAGCAGTTACTCGCAGGGTTGGGGCACAGATACGCAGTATTTT; d_gene: -; v_gene: TRBV6-4; j_gene: TRBJ2-3; abundance: once
CDR3aa: CASSLVSYNEQFF; CDR3nt: TGTGCCAGCAGCTTAGTCAGCTACAATGAGCAGTTCTTC; d_gene: -; v_gene: TRBV7-9; j_gene: TRBJ2-1; abundance: -
CDR3aa: CASFGVGEVNTEAFF; CDR3nt: TGTGCCAGCTTCGGGGTGGGTGAGGTGAACACTGAAGCTTTCTTT; d_gene: -; v_gene: TRBV2; j_gene: TRBJ1-1; abundance: -
CDR3aa: CASSYQNTEAFF; CDR3nt: TGTGCCAGCAGTTACCAGAACACTGAAGCTTTCTTT; d_gene: -; v_gene: TRBV6-5; j_gene: TRBJ1-1; abundance: -
CDR3aa: CARGTGGGAYNEQFF; CDR3nt: TGTGCCAGGGGGACGGGCGGGGGGGCCTACAATGAGCAGTTCTTC; d_gene: TRBD2; v_gene: TRBV2; j_gene: TRBJ2-1; abundance: -
CDR3aa: CASSSPMGQGQEQYF; CDR3nt: TGTGCCAGCAGCTCCCCGATGGGACAGGGCCAGGAGCAGTACTTC; d_gene: TRBD1; v_gene: TRBV7-9; j_gene: TRBJ2-7; abundance: -
CDR3aa: CASSSQVEGENTEAFF; CDR3nt: TGTGCCAGCAGTTCACAGGTGGAAGGTGAGAACACTGAAGCTTTCTTT; d_gene: -; v_gene: TRBV28; j_gene: TRBJ1-1; abundance: -
CDR3aa: CASSSFRGTIETQYF; CDR3nt: TGTGCCAGCAGCTCTTTCAGGGGGACGATAGAGACCCAGTACTTC; d_gene: TRBD1; v_gene: TRBV7-2; j_gene: TRBJ2-5; abundance: -